The 19 T cell receptor beta chains listed next were all sequenced from one sample in a study of metastatic and nonmetastatic thyroid tumors. MiXCR was used by TCRdb to re-call the PCR reads. The data contain some 12,000 clones, roughly 30% of them seen just once; the ten biggest clones take up more than 10%. No patient had received any treatment before thyroid surgery. The sequenced material came from tumor tissue. All receptors derive from a female donor with papillary thyroid cancer or a benign thyroid nodule (not recorded which). Some clones in this sample may be carry-over from other donors' samples.

By proportion, this clone is medium-sized. The chain combines TRBV19 with TRBJ1-5, with 9 bases that match TRBD1. CDR1 LNHDA and CDR2 SQIVND come from the germline V gene (reference sequence). Unmatched junction bases numbered 9, after V lost 6 bases and J lost 6 bases. The CDR3 is 15 residues long. The CDR3 nucleotides are TGTGCCAGTAGCCTGACAGGGGGAATGGTTCAGCCCCAGCATTTT. Amino acid sequence: CASSLTGGMVQPQHF.

CDR3 in amino acids: CSASNEGGPTDEQFF. The DNA of the CDR3 is TGCAGTGCTAGTAATGAGGGAGGGCCGACGGATGAGCAGTTCTTC. This chain joins TRBV20-1 and TRBJ2-1; 7 bases map to TRBD2. V gave up 3 bases and J gave up 8 bases; unmatched junction bases: 13. The length of the CDR3 is 15 residues. Germline V lookup: CDR1 DFQATT, CDR2 SNEGSKA (reference sequence).

Ten or more counts support this clone. The chain combines TRBV18 with TRBJ1-5; D call uncertain. Germline CDR1 reads KGHSH; CDR2 reads LQKENI. V was pared by 3 bases and J by 0 bases, with 15 bases between. This CDR3 region has 17 residues. The CDR3 DNA sequence: TGTGCCAGCTCACCCACGGACGGGGTAGCTAGCAATCAGCCCCAGCATTTT. Residues: CASSPTDGVASNQPQHF.

This clone is labeled as medium-sized. The sample holds other DNA sequences that translate to the same CDR3. The chain joins TRBV27 to TRBJ1-2, with D perhaps TRBD1 (6 bases). V lost 5 bases, J lost 8 bases, and 15 bases lay in between. The CDR3 covers 13 residues. Per the germline V gene, CDR1 is MNHEY and CDR2 is SMNVEV (reference sequence). The CDR3 DNA reads TGTGCCAGCAGTCTAACAGGGTATAGGGGCTACACCTTC. It yields the protein CASSLTGYRGYTF.

The chain carries TRBV28 and TRBJ1-2, with D possibly TRBD1 on 6 matching bases. The CDR3 is 16 amino acids. CDR1 MDHEN and CDR2 SYDVKM come from the germline V gene. V lost 4 bases to trimming and J lost 8 bases, with 23 bases between them. CDR3 loop: CASSSMLLQGQDGYTF. In DNA, the CDR3 is TGTGCCAGCAGTTCCATGCTCTTACAGGGTCAGGACGGCTACACCTTC.

This sequence joins TRBV3-1 and TRBJ1-1, with D maybe TRBD1 (5 bases). V lost 0 bases, J lost 1 base, and 21 bases lay in between. In germline, CDR1 is LGHDT, CDR2 YNNKEL (reference sequence). There are 19 residues in the CDR3. CDR3 nucleotide sequence: TGTGCCAGCAGCCAAGAATATTCAGCTGGGGGGGGTTGGAACACTGAAGCTTTCTTT. As protein: CASSQEYSAGGGWNTEAFF.

This clone was observed a few times. The genes are TRBV19 and TRBJ2-1; D not certain. Germline lookup yields CDR1 LNHDA and CDR2 SQIVND (reference sequence). CDR3 length equals 14 residues. Trimming cost V 5 bases and J 1 base, with 9 bases left between them. CDR3: CASSRRVSYNEQFF. DNA of the CDR3: TGTGCCAGTAGTCGAAGGGTGTCCTACAATGAGCAGTTCTTC.

V and J are TRBV5-4 and TRBJ2-3; D perhaps matches TRBD2 (5 bases). Trimming took 3 bases from V and 1 from J, leaving 15 bases between them. The CDR3 consists of 16 residues. Germline CDR1 reads SGHNT; CDR2 reads YYREEE (reference sequence). CDR3 in amino acids: CASSWSYGRRTDTQYF. The CDR3 bases are TGTGCCAGCAGCTGGAGTTATGGGAGACGCACAGATACGCAGTATTTT.

The chain employs TRBV11-1 and TRBJ2-3, with D uncertain. From germline, CDR1 is SGHAT and CDR2 FQDESV (reference sequence). V shed 3 bases and J shed 0 bases, with 10 bases lying between them. The CDR3 runs to 15 residues. The CDR3 region is CASSFTAPSTDTQYF. CDR3 sequence (DNA): TGTGCCAGCAGCTTTACAGCTCCTAGCACAGATACGCAGTATTTT.

CDR3 loop: CASSLGQWGETQYF. Written as DNA, the CDR3 is TGTGCCAGCAGCTTAGGACAGTGGGGGGAGACCCAGTACTTC. The chain carries TRBV7-8 and TRBJ2-5, with D perhaps being TRBD1 or TRBD2 (5 bases each). CDR1 is SGHVS, CDR2 FQNEAQ, per germline. Trimming shortened V by 1 base and J by 5 bases, and 11 bases separated the two germline ends. This CDR3 spans 14 amino acids.

The V and J genes are TRBV6-1 and TRBJ2-5; 7 bases match TRBD1. CDR1 MNHNS and CDR2 SASEGT come from the germline V gene. The CDR3 runs 16 residues. V shed 4 bases and J 5 bases; nucleotides not matched to a gene: 13. CDR3 loop: CASSGYRQGKGETQYF. CDR3 DNA sequence: TGTGCCAGCAGTGGATATCGACAGGGAAAAGGGGAGACCCAGTACTTC.

J is TRBJ2-1 and V is TRBV5-6; D could derive from TRBD1 or TRBD2 (5 bases each). The germline V gene encodes CDR1 SGHDT and CDR2 YYEEEE. The CDR3 is made up of 13 amino acids. Trimming took off 4 bases at V and 7 bases at J, with 12 bases between the two ends. DNA for the CDR3: TGTGCCAGCAGCCCCGGGACGCTGAATGAGCAGTTCTTC. Its translation is CASSPGTLNEQFF. Variable domain in full (rest from reference TRBV5-6 and TRBJ2-1): DAGVTQSPTHLIKTRGQQVTLRCSPKSGHDTVSWYQQALGQGPQFIFQYYEEEERQRGNFPDRFSGHQFPNYSSELNVNALLLGDSALYLCASSPGTLNEQFFGPGTRLTVL.

The rearrangement links TRBV28 to TRBJ1-6; D remains ambiguous. The V gene lost 3 bases and the J gene lost 3 bases, with 9 bases spanning the gap. Germline V gene data show CDR1 as MDHEN and CDR2 as SYDVKM. The CDR3 is 15 amino acids. CDR3 in amino acids: CASSFGKNYNSPLHF. The CDR3 bases are TGTGCCAGCAGTTTTGGGAAGAACTATAATTCACCCCTCCACTTT.

This clone was observed a handful of times. This chain uses TRBV6-5 with TRBJ2-2, with 9 bases that match TRBD1. Trimming cost V 2 bases and J 4 bases; bases outside gene matches: 11. Looked up from germline, CDR1 is MNHEY and CDR2 is SVGAGI. The CDR3 is made up of 18 amino acids. Here the CDR3 reads CASSYQLTGGAGTGELFF. In DNA, the CDR3 is TGTGCCAGCAGTTACCAACTCACAGGGGGCGCGGGCACCGGGGAGCTGTTTTTT.

By share, this clone ranks as medium-sized (0.01 to 0.1%). CDR3 sequence: CAISGDLPRGEQYF. The DNA for the CDR3 is TGTGCCATCAGTGGGGACCTCCCTAGAGGCGAGCAGTACTTC. The chain couples TRBV10-3 to TRBJ2-7; D assignment may be TRBD1 or TRBD2 (5 bases each). CDR1 is ENHRY, CDR2 SYGVKD, per germline. Trimming left V 4 bases short and J 6 bases short, with 16 bases between. The CDR3 runs 14 residues.

This clone is labeled medium-sized. This rearrangement joins TRBV5-1 to TRBJ2-7, with D possibly being TRBD1 or TRBD2 (5 bases each). V lost 2 bases to trimming and J lost 0 bases, with 12 bases between them. CDR3 length: 15 amino acids. In germline, CDR1 is SGHRS, CDR2 YFSETQ. The CDR3 bases are TGCGCCAGCAGCTTCGGGACGCTCAGCTCCTACGAGCAGTACTTC. This sequence encodes CASSFGTLSSYEQYF. Using reference TRBV5-1 and TRBJ2-7 for the parts outside the CDR3, the full variable domain is KAGVTQTPRYLIKTRGQQVTLSCSPISGHRSVSWYQQTPGQGLQFLFEYFSETQRNKGNFPGRFSGRQFSNSRSEMNVSTLELGDSALYLCASSFGTLSSYEQYFGPGTRLTVT.

This clone was detected only a few times. The chain couples TRBV7-2 to TRBJ2-7; no firm D call. Trimming cost V 5 bases and J 0 bases, with 5 bases left between them. The CDR3 totals 12 residues. The germline CDR1 and CDR2 sequences are SGHTA and FQGNSA. CDR3 DNA: TGTGCCAGCAGCGTCAGCTCCTACGAGCAGTACTTC. As protein: CASSVSSYEQYF.

This clone has more than one count but fewer than ten. The rearrangement links TRBV27 to TRBJ2-7, with D possibly TRBD2 on 6 matching bases. V was trimmed by 3 bases and J by 1 base, leaving 22 bases between them. Looked up from germline, CDR1 is MNHEY and CDR2 is SMNVEV (reference sequence). CDR3 size: 18 residues. CDR3 coding DNA: TGTGCCAGCAGTTTCGGGACTTGCGTTATATCCCCATCCTACGAGCAGTACTTC. This sequence encodes CASSFGTCVISPSYEQYF.

The chain recombines TRBV11-3 with TRBJ1-1; D possibly corresponds to TRBD1 (6 bases). Germline CDR1 reads SGHNT; CDR2 reads YENEEA. Trimming removed 1 base from V and 3 bases from J, with 9 bases in between. The CDR3 is 14 residues long. The chain's CDR3 is CASSLGGLHTEAFF. The DNA of the CDR3 is TGTGCCAGCAGCTTAGGGGGGCTCCACACTGAAGCTTTCTTT. Full variable domain (remainder filled in from reference TRBV11-3 and TRBJ1-1): EAGVVQSPRYKIIEKKQPVAFWCNPISGHNTLYWYLQNLGQGPELLIRYENEEAVDDSQLPKDRFSAERLKGVDSTLKIQPAELGDSAVYLCASSLGGLHTEAFFGQGTRLTVV.